These 15 T cell receptor beta chains were sequenced from one sample in a study of T cell responses to AZD1222 COVID-19 vaccine. Clones were sequenced by immunoSEQ multiplex PCR, and TCRdb holds only the in-frame ones, with some missing. The table lists approximately 73,000 clones, 70% to 85% of them singletons. The source material was peripheral blood, sampled on day 0 of AZD1222 vaccination. These TCRs come from an adult in good health.

This clone is a singleton in its sample. The chain has TRBV4-1 and TRBJ1-1; D unresolved. There are 15 residues in the CDR3. Trimming took off 0 bases at V and 0 bases at J, with 8 bases between the two ends. From germline, CDR1 is MGHRA and CDR2 YSYEKL. CDR3 region: CASSQDRALNTEAFF. CDR3 sequence (DNA): TGCGCCAGCAGCCAAGATCGGGCCTTGAACACTGAAGCTTTCTTT.

The V gene is TRBV18, the J gene TRBJ1-3; maybe TRBD1 (5 bases). The CDR3 has 17 residues. The ends were cut back, 6 bases at V and 0 bases at J, with 18 bases in the middle. Germline V CDR1 and CDR2: KGHSH, LQKENI. The CDR3 DNA is TGTGCCAGCTCGCAGACGCAGGGCCGGAGCTCTGGAAACACCATATATTTT. Its translation: CASSQTQGRSSGNTIYF.

The chain joins TRBV7-9 to TRBJ2-3; D is ambiguous. The CDR3 totals 14 residues. Germline CDR1 is SEHNR and CDR2 is FQNEAQ (reference sequence). V was clipped by 5 bases and J by 3 bases, with 12 bases between them. As DNA, the CDR3 is TGTGCCAGCAGCATCGACATCGGTACAGATACGCAGTATTTT. It encodes CASSIDIGTDTQYF.

The V and J genes are TRBV5-6 and TRBJ2-2; D gene uncertain. The V gene's germline CDR1 is SGHDT and CDR2 YYEEEE. Trimming removed 2 bases from V and 7 bases from J, with 3 bases in between. This CDR3 has 11 residues. CDR3 nucleotides: TGTGCCAGCAGCTTTTACGGGGAGCTGTTTTTT. Its protein product is CASSFYGELFF.

Comments on this clone: An end of the junction differs from the germline gene, which may be a read error. The rearrangement uses TRBV7-7 and TRBJ1-4; 8 bases match TRBD1. Looked up from germline, CDR1 is SSHAT and CDR2 is FNYEAQ (reference sequence). The CDR3 is made up of 15 amino acids. The CDR3 region is CASSATGGVGEKLFF. CDR3 DNA sequence: TGTGCTAGCAGCGCTACAGGGGGGGTTGGTGAAAAACTGTTTTTT.

J is TRBJ1-1 and V is TRBV11-2, with D possibly matching TRBD1 (5 bases). The V end lost 1 base, the J end lost 4 bases, and 13 bases lay between the germline ends. Germline CDR1 SGHAT, CDR2 FQNNGV. There are 15 residues in the CDR3. CDR3: CASSLAAGPGTEAFF. CDR3 DNA sequence: TGTGCCAGCAGCTTAGCGGCAGGGCCGGGCACTGAAGCTTTCTTT.

The chain joins TRBV24-1 to TRBJ2-7; D unclear. Trimming shortened V by 9 bases and J by 2 bases, and 7 bases separated the two germline ends. Germline loops: CDR1 KGHDR, CDR2 SFDVKD. This CDR3 contains 11 residues. The CDR3 bases are TGTGCCACCGGGCCCCCCTACGAGCAGTACTTC. Protein product: CATGPPYEQYF.

This clone was seen once. The chain has TRBV10-1 and TRBJ2-1, with D perhaps being TRBD1 or TRBD2 (6 bases each). CDR3 size: 15 residues. V lost 3 bases to trimming and J lost 6 bases, with 15 bases between them. Germline CDR1 and CDR2: WNHNN and SYGVQD (reference sequence). This CDR3 reads CASSENGGARNEQFF. The CDR3 DNA reads as TGCGCCAGCAGTGAAAACGGGGGCGCCCGCAATGAGCAGTTCTTC.

The rearrangement links TRBV15 to TRBJ1-2; D may be TRBD1 (6 bases). Germline CDR1 LNHNV, CDR2 YYDKDF (reference sequence). This CDR3 has 15 amino acids. Trimming removed 0 bases at V and 4 bases at J, with 12 bases between. CDR3 region: CATSRDRGAGYGYTF. DNA for the CDR3: TGTGCCACCAGCAGAGACAGGGGCGCAGGCTATGGCTACACCTTC.

This clone has a single count. This chain connects TRBV3-1 (or the pseudogene TRBV3-2) to TRBJ1-3; D is uncertain. CDR1 LGHDT and CDR2 YNNKEL come from the germline V gene (reference sequence). Trimming left V 0 bases short and J 0 bases short, with 9 bases between. The CDR3 spans 16 residues. The CDR3 here is CASSQDWENSGNTIYF. CDR3 bases: TGTGCCAGCAGCCAAGATTGGGAGAACTCTGGAAACACCATATATTTT.

The chain joins TRBV5-1 to TRBJ1-1; the match to TRBD1 covers 8 bases. Looked up from germline, CDR1 is SGHRS and CDR2 is YFSETQ. This CDR3 contains 13 residues. J was trimmed by 4 bases and V by 5 bases; bases with no gene match: 4. The CDR3 here is CASSFTGGTEAFF. Written as DNA, the CDR3 is TGCGCCAGCAGTTTTACAGGGGGCACTGAAGCTTTCTTT.

The gene calls are TRBV6-5 and TRBJ1-5; weak D call: TRBD1 (6 bases). With 5 bases removed from V and 0 bases from J, the gap between germline ends came to 11 bases. The length of the CDR3 is 15 residues. Per germline, CDR1 MNHEY and CDR2 SVGAGI. The CDR3: CASSPGGHSNQPQHF. CDR3 coding DNA: TGTGCCAGCAGTCCGGGGGGCCATAGCAATCAGCCCCAGCATTTT.

This chain joins TRBV10-3 and TRBJ2-3; 7 bases agree with TRBD2. Germline V CDR1 and CDR2: ENHRY, SYGVKD. CDR3 size: 15 residues. Unmatched junction bases numbered 3, after V lost 2 bases and J lost 1 base. CDR3 sequence: CAISEVAGGTDTQYF. The CDR3 DNA reads TGTGCCATCAGTGAGGTGGCGGGAGGCACAGATACGCAGTATTTT.

This chain links TRBV18 with TRBJ1-3; 7 bases line up with TRBD1. CDR1 KGHSH and CDR2 LQKENI come from the germline V gene. The V and J ends lost 0 bases and 3 bases, in that order; junction bases with no gene match: 8. CDR3 size: 17 residues. In nucleotides, the CDR3 is TGTGCCAGCTCACCACCTAATACCGGGACAGATGGAAACACCATATATTTT. This codes for CASSPPNTGTDGNTIYF.

The DNA of the CDR3 is TGTGCCACCAGGGGTCACACCTACGAGCAGTACTTC. Translation: CATRGHTYEQYF. The chain employs TRBV6-5 and TRBJ2-7, with D possibly TRBD1 on 6 matching bases. The CDR3 covers 12 residues. The germline V gene encodes CDR1 MNHEY and CDR2 SVGAGI. V shed 10 bases and J shed 2 bases, with 12 bases lying between them.